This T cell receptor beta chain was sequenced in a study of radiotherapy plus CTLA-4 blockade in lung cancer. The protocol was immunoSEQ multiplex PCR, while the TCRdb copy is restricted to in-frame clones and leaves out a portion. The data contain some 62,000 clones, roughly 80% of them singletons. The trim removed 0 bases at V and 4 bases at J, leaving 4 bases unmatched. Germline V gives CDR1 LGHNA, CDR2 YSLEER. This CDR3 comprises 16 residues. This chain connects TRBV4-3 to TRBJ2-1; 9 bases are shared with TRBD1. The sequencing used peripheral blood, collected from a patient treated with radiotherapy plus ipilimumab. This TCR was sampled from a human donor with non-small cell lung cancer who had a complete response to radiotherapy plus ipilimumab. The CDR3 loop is CASSQEGTGYYNEQFF. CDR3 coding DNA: TGCGCCAGCAGCCAAGAAGGGACAGGGTATTACAATGAGCAGTTCTTC.